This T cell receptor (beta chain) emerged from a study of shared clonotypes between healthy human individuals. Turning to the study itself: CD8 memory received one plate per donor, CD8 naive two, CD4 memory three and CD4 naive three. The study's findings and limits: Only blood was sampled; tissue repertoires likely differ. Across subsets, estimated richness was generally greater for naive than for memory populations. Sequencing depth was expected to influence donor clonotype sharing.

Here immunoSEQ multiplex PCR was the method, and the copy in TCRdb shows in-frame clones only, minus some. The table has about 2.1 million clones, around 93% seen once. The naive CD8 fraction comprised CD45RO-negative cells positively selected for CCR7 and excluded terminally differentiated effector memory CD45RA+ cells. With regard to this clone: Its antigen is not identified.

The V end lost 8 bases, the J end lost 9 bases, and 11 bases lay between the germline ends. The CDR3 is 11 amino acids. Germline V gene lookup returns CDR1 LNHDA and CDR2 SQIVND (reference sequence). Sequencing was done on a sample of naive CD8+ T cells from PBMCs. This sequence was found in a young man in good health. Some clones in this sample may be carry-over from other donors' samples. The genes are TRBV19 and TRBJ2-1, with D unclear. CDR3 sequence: CASGWFAEQFF. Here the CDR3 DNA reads TGTGCCAGTGGGTGGTTCGCTGAGCAGTTCTTC.